A selection of T cell receptor beta chains follows, all from one sample in a study of shared clonotypes between healthy human individuals. Method: immunoSEQ multiplex PCR; TCRdb's copy keeps in-frame clones and lacks some. The repertoire consists of about 2.3 million clones, with 80% to 95% occurring once and the leading ten covering 0.37%. The specimen was naive CD4+ T cells from PBMCs. These receptors were obtained from a young man in good health. Some clones in this sample may be carry-over from other donors' samples. Both conserved end residues are part of each CDR3. A D gene is named only where the DNA matches it firmly. Clone size, where shown, is once, few, many, or a class for clones that have expanded.

v_gene	abundance	j_gene	d_gene	CDR3aa	CDR3nt
TRBV5-5	.	TRBJ2-7	.	CASRFRQGPYEQYF	TGTGCCAGCAGATTTAGACAAGGCCCCTACGAGCAGTACTTC
TRBV7-9	.	TRBJ2-7	TRBD2	CASSSSGGRFSYEQYF	TGTGCCAGCAGCTCCTCGGGGGGAAGGTTCTCCTACGAGCAGTACTTC
TRBV6-1	.	TRBJ2-3	TRBD2	CASRDGLAGADTQYF	TGTGCCAGCAGGGACGGACTAGCGGGAGCAGATACGCAGTATTTT
TRBV4-1	.	TRBJ2-3	.	CASSLVGILTDTQYF	TGCGCCAGCAGTTTAGTTGGGATTCTCACAGATACGCAGTATTTT
TRBV2	.	TRBJ2-3	TRBD1	CASREGQGGLSTDTQYF	TGTGCCAGCAGAGAGGGACAGGGGGGTCTCAGCACAGATACGCAGTATTTT
TRBV30	.	TRBJ1-5	TRBD1	CAWSVSRGRQPQHF	TGTGCCTGGAGTGTTTCCAGGGGGCGACAGCCCCAGCATTTT
TRBV12-5	.	TRBJ1-5	.	CASGLSLGSNQPQHF	TGTGCTAGTGGTTTGTCACTCGGAAGCAATCAGCCCCAGCATTTT
TRBV29-1	.	TRBJ2-3	.	CSVARGLSTDTQYF	TGCAGCGTCGCCAGGGGTCTTAGCACAGATACGCAGTATTTT
TRBV2	few	TRBJ1-1	.	CASKPRQMNTEAFF	TGTGCCAGCAAACCAAGACAGATGAACACTGAAGCTTTCTTT
TRBV27	few	TRBJ1-1	.	CASTDRPNTEAFF	TGTGCCAGCACCGACAGGCCGAACACTGAAGCTTTCTTT
TRBV5-4	once	TRBJ2-3	.	CASSLSQGGTDTQYF	TGTGCCAGCAGCTTATCACAGGGTGGCACAGATACGCAGTATTTT
TRBV18	.	TRBJ2-7	TRBD2	CASSPIAGGLSYEQYF	TGTGCCAGCTCACCAATAGCGGGAGGCCTCTCCTACGAGCAGTACTTC
TRBV6-5	.	TRBJ1-2	TRBD1	CASSYGQGNGYTF	TGTGCCAGCAGTTATGGACAGGGGAATGGCTACACCTTC
TRBV28	.	TRBJ2-7	TRBD1	CASRNRDRVHEQYF	TGTGCCAGCAGGAACCGGGACAGGGTACACGAGCAGTACTTC
TRBV5-4	.	TRBJ1-4	TRBD1	CASSTGQGAGEKLFF	TGTGCCAGCAGCACGGGACAGGGGGCTGGTGAAAAACTGTTTTTT
TRBV2	.	TRBJ1-1	.	CATQSWENTEAFF	TGTGCCACCCAATCCTGGGAGAACACTGAAGCTTTCTTT
TRBV4-3	once	TRBJ2-5	.	CASSPGRVLSLETQYF	TGCGCCAGCAGCCCGGGACGGGTACTGTCGTTGGAGACCCAGTACTTC
TRBV5-1	once	TRBJ2-7	.	CASSLDGSVSYEQYF	TGCGCCAGCAGCTTGGACGGGTCCGTGTCCTACGAGCAGTACTTC
TRBV5-1	.	TRBJ2-2	.	CASRPGPSTGELFF	TGCGCCAGCAGACCGGGACCGTCCACCGGGGAGCTGTTTTTT
TRBV5-1	.	TRBJ2-3	.	CASSLYRAPADTQYF	TGCGCCAGCAGCTTGTACAGGGCTCCCGCAGATACGCAGTATTTT
TRBV10-3	.	TRBJ2-1	.	CAISETTYNEQFF	TGTGCCATCAGTGAGACCACCTACAATGAGCAGTTCTTC
TRBV6-1	.	TRBJ2-5	.	CASSDRLRGDRRAETQYF	TGTGCCAGCAGTGACCGACTACGGGGGGACAGGAGAGCAGAGACCCAGTACTTC